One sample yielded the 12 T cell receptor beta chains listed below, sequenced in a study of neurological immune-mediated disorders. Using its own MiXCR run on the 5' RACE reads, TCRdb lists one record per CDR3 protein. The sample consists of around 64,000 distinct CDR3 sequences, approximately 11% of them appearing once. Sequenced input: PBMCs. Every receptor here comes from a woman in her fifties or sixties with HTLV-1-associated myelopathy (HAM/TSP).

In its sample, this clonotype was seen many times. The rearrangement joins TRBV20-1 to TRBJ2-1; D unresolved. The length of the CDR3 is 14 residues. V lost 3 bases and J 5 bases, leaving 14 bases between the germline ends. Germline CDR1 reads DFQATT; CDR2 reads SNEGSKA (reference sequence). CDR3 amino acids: CSARSAAHNNEQFF. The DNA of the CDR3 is TGCAGTGCTAGGTCAGCCGCCCACAACAATGAGCAGTTCTTC.

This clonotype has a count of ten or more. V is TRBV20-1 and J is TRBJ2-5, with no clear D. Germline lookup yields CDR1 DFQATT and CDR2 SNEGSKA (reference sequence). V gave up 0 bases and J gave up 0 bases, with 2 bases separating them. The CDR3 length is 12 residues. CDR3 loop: CSARDHQETQYF. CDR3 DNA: TGCAGTGCTAGAGATCACCAAGAGACCCAGTACTTC.

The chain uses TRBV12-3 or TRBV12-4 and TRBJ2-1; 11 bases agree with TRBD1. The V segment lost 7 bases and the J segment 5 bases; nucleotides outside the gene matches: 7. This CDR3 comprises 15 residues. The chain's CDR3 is CASTSRTGGHNEQFF. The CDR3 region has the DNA TGTGCCAGCACCTCGCGGACAGGGGGCCACAATGAGCAGTTCTTC.

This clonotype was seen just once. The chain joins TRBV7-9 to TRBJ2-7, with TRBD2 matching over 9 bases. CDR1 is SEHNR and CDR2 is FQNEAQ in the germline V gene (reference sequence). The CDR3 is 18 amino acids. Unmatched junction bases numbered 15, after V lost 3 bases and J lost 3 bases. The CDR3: CASSLALSGTSSYYEQYF. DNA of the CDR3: TGTGCCAGCAGCTTGGCCTTATCAGGGACTAGCTCTTACTACGAGCAGTACTTC.

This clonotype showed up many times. CDR3 sequence reads: CASNLGSTDTQYF. CDR3 nucleotide sequence: TGTGCCAGCAATTTGGGTAGCACAGATACGCAGTATTTT. The chain combines TRBV2 with TRBJ2-3; D is undetermined. Per the germline V gene, CDR1 is SNHLY and CDR2 is FYNNEI. Trimming cost V 7 bases and J 0 bases, with 8 bases left between them. The CDR3 sequence is 13 residues long.

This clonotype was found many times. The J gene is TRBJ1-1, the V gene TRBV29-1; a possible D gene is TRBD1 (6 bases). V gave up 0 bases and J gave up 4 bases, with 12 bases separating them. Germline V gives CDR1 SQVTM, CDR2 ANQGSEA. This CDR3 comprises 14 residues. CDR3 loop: CSVEEGRGSTEAFF. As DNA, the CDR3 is TGCAGCGTTGAAGAGGGTAGGGGGAGCACTGAAGCTTTCTTT.

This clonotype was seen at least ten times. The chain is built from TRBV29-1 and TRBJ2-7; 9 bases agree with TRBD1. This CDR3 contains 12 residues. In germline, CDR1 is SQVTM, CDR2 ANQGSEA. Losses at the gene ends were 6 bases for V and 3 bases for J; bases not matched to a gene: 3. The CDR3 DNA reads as TGCAGCGTGACGGGACAGGGCTACGAGCAGTACTTC. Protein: CSVTGQGYEQYF.

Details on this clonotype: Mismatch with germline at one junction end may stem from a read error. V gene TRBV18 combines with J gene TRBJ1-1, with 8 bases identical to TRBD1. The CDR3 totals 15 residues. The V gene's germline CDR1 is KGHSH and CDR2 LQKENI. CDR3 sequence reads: CDSSPSQGAGTEAFF. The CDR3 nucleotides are TGTGACAGCTCACCTTCTCAGGGGGCGGGAACTGAAGCTTTCTTT.

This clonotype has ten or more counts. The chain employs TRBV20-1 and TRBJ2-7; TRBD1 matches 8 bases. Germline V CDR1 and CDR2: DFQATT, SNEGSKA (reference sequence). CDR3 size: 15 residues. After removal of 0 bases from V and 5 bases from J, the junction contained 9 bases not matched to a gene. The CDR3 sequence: CSARDYNRGLDEQYF. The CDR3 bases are TGCAGTGCTAGAGATTATAACAGGGGGTTGGACGAGCAGTACTTC.

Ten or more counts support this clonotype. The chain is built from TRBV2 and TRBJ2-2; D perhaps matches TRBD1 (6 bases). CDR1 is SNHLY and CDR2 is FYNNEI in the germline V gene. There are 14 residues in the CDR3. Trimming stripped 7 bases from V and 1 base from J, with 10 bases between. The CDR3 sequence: CASNGQLNTGELFF. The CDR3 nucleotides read TGTGCCAGCAACGGACAGCTGAACACCGGGGAGCTGTTTTTT.

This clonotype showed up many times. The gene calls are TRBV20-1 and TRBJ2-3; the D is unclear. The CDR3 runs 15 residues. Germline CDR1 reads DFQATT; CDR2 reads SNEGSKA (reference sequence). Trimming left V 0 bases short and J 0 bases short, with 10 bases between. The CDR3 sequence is CSARDLAASTDTQYF. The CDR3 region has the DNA TGCAGTGCTAGAGATCTTGCGGCTAGCACAGATACGCAGTATTTT.

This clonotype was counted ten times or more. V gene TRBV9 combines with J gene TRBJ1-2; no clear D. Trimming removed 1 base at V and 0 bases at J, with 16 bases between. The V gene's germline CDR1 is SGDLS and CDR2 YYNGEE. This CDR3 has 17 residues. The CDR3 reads CASSVLENSDTNYGYTF. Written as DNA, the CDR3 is TGTGCCAGCAGCGTACTAGAAAACAGCGATACTAACTATGGCTACACCTTC.